A selection of T cell receptor beta chains follows, all from one sample in a study of T cell repertoires in cytomegalovirus infection. One entry per CDR3 protein, called by TCRdb with MiXCR from the reads. The table records some 680,000 distinct CDR3 sequences, approximately 34% of them present only once. The source material was PBMCs. These receptor sequences come from a human donor in good health (CMV status not recorded). Some clones in this sample may be carry-over from other donors' samples. CDR3s include the opening cysteine and the closing phenylalanine or tryptophan. Fields, in order: CDR3 length, clone size, J gene, V gene, D gene, CDR3 protein, CDR3 DNA. D genes are given only for firm matches. Size tells how often a clone was seen (once, few, many) or the class of an expanded clone, and some rows leave it out.

length: 15
size: few
J: TRBJ1-1
V: TRBV6-5
D: .
CDR3: CASSYSGGASSEAFF
DNA: TGTGCCAGCAGTTACTCTGGGGGGGCTTCATCCGAAGCTTTCTTT

length: 15
size: few
J: TRBJ2-1
V: TRBV6-1
D: .
CDR3: CASSENWDASGEQFF
DNA: TGTGCCAGCAGTGAAAATTGGGACGCATCGGGTGAGCAGTTCTTC

length: 16
size: .
J: TRBJ1-6
V: TRBV12-3/TRBV12-4
D: .
CDR3: CASRSLASSYNSPLHF
DNA: TGTGCCAGCAGATCTCTTGCTAGCTCCTATAATTCACCCCTCCACTTT

length: 13
size: few
J: TRBJ2-1
V: TRBV20-1
D: TRBD2
CDR3: CSARLAGPNEQFF
DNA: TGCAGTGCCCGACTAGCGGGGCCTAATGAGCAGTTCTTC

length: 13
size: .
J: TRBJ2-5
V: TRBV11-3
D: .
CDR3: CASRSRDQETQYF
DNA: TGTGCCAGCAGAAGCAGGGACCAAGAGACCCAGTACTTC

length: 13
size: many
J: TRBJ2-7
V: TRBV11-2
D: .
CDR3: CASSSEGGYEQYF
DNA: TGTGCCAGCAGCTCGGAAGGGGGCTACGAGCAGTACTTC

length: 14
size: once
J: TRBJ2-1
V: TRBV30
D: .
CDR3: CAWRPAGSYNEQFF
DNA: TGTGCCTGGAGACCCGCGGGCTCCTACAATGAGCAGTTCTTC

length: 13
size: .
J: TRBJ2-5
V: TRBV5-1
D: .
CDR3: CASRRGVQETQYF
DNA: TGCGCCAGCAGACGAGGGGTCCAAGAGACCCAGTACTTC

length: 14
size: .
J: TRBJ1-5
V: TRBV6-1
D: .
CDR3: CASLGVHRDQPQHF
DNA: TGTGCCTCTCTGGGGGTCCACCGGGATCAGCCCCAGCATTTT

length: 15
size: .
J: TRBJ2-3
V: TRBV12-3/TRBV12-4
D: TRBD1
CDR3: CASREGQGATDTQYF
DNA: TGTGCCAGCAGGGAGGGACAGGGGGCTACAGATACGCAGTATTTT

length: 13
size: .
J: TRBJ2-3
V: TRBV7-2
D: .
CDR3: CASSLILGSTQYF
DNA: TGTGCCAGCAGCCTAATACTAGGGTCCACGCAGTATTTT